This record covers a single T cell receptor beta chain. Its antigen remains unknown. The trim removed 8 bases at V and 0 bases at J, leaving 9 bases unmatched. The length of the CDR3 is 17 residues. Per the germline V gene, CDR1 is LNHDA and CDR2 is SQIVND (reference sequence). The sample comes from a study of T cell repertoires in cytomegalovirus infection. At the level of the study: Through public TCR beta signatures, both CMV infection and matching HLA type were indicated.

TCRdb used MiXCR to reprocess the reads, holding one entry per CDR3 protein. The sample comprises 150,000 or so distinct CDR3 sequences, about a fifth of which are singletons, and roughly 25% rests with the top ten. Study conclusions and caveats: Dominant in the ex vivo response were TCR beta clonotypes restricted by HLA-C and specific for CMV.

The receptor was isolated from a human donor in good health (CMV status not recorded). Some clones in this sample may be carry-over from other donors' samples. Source: CD8+ T cells from cultured PBMCs, taken from culture after CMV antigen stimulation. The V call is TRBV19, the J call TRBJ2-1; TRBD2 matches at 11 bases. The CDR3 here is CASVSGRASSSYNEQFF. The CDR3 bases are TGTGCCAGTGTTAGCGGGAGGGCCTCGAGCTCCTACAATGAGCAGTTCTTC.